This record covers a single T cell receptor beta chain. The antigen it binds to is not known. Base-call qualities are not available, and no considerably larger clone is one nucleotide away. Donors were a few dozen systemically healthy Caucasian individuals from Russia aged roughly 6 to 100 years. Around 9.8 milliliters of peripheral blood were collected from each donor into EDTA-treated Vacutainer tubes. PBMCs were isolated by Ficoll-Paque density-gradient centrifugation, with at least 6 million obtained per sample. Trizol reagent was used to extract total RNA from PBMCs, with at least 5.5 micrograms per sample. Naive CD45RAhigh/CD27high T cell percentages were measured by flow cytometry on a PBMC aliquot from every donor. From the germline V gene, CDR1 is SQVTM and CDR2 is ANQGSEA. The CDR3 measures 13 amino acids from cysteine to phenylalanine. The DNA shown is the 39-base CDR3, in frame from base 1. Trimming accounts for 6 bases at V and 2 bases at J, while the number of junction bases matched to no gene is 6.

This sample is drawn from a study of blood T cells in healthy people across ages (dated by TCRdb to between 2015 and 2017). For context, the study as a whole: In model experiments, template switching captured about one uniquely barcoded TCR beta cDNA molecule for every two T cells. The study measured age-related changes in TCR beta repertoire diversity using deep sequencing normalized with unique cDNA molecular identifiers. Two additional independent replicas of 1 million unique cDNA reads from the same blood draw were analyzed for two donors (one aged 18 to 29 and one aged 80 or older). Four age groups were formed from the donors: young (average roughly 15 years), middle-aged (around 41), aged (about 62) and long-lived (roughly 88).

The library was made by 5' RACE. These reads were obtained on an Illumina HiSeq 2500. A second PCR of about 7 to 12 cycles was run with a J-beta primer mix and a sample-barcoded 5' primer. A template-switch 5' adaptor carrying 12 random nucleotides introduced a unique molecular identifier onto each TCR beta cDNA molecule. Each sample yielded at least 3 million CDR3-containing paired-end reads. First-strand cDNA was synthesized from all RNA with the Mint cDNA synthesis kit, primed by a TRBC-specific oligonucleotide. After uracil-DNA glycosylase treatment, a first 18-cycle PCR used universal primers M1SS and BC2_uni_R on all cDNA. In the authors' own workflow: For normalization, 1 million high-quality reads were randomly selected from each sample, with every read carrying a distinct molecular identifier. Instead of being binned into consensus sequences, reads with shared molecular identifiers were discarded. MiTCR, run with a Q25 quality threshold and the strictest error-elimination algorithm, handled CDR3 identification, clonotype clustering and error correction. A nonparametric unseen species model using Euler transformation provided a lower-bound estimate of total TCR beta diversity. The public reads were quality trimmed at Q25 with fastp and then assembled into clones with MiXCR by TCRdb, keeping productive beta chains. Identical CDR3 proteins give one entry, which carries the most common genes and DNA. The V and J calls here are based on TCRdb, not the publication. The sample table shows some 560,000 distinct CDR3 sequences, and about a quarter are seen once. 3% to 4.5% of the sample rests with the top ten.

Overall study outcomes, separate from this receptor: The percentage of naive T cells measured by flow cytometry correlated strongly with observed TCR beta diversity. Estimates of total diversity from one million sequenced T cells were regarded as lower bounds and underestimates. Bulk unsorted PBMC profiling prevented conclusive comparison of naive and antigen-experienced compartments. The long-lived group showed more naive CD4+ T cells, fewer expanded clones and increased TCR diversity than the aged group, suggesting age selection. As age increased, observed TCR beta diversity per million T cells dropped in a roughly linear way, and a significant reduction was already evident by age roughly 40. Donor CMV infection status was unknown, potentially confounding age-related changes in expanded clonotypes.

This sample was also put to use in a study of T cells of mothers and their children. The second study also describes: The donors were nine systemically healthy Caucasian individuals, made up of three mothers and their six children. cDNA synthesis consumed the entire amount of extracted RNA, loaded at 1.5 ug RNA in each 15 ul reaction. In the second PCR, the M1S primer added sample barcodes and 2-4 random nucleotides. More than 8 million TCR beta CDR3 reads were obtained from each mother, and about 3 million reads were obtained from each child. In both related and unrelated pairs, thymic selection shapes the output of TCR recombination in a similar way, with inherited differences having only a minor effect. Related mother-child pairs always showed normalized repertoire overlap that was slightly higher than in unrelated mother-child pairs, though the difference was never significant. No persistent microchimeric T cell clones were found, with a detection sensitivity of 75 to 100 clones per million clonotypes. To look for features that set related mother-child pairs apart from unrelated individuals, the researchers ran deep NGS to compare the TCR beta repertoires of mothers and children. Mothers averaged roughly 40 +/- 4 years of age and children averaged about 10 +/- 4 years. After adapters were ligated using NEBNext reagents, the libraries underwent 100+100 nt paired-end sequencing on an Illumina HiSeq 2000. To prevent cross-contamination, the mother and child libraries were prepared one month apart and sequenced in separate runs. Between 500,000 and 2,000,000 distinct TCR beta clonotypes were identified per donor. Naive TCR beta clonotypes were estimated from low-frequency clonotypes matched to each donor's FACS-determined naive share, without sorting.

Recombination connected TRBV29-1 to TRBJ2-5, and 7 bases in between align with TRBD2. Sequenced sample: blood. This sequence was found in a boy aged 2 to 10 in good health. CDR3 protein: CSVTAGRQETQYF. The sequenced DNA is TGCAGCGTCACAGCGGGACGACAAGAGACCCAGTACTTC.